The entry below describes one TCR beta chain. Its target antigen remains unknown. The record has no base qualities; no much larger clone is one base away. The sample comes from a study of blood T cell repertoires in COVID-19 (dated by TCRdb to about 2020). Looking at the study overall: Samples from collaborators originated in the United States, Italy and Spain and spanned both the acute and convalescent phases of COVID-19. The sample metadata nearly always contained a de-identified subject ID, COVID-19 status, age in years and sex. Samples came from the ongoing ImmuneRACE study (first 160 participants) plus 1,254 subjects from 6 global collaborators. Where HLA class I and class II types were available, the types were taken from metadata supplied by the sample provider, not from assay-based typing. Subjects who had been exposed to COVID-19, were actively infected with it, or had recovered from it provided the deeply sampled blood TCRbeta repertoires that made up the dataset. The material from the prospective study consisted of cDNA or gDNA derived from T cells, B-cell-depleted T cells, or PBMCs. A freely available public database, intended as a resource for researchers studying the immune response to SARS-CoV-2, is where the repertoires were released.

Participants in the prospective study were enrolled through a virtual design, were aged about 18 to 90 years, and lived in 24 United States geographic areas. In the prospective study, cohorts were assigned on the basis of participant-reported clinical history obtained from a screening survey and a study questionnaire. ImmuneRACE Cohort 3 recovered participants were defined by two consecutive negative NP/OP PCR tests, healthcare professional clearance, or symptom resolution. Mobile phlebotomists in the prospective study collected whole blood, serum and a nasopharyngeal or oropharyngeal swab from every participant. Additional blood draws and questionnaires over an approximately 2-month period could optionally be provided by prospective study participants. Prospective study blood samples were shipped either frozen or at room temperature before DNA extraction. Results and caveats for the whole study, not just this receptor: The amount of clinical and demographic metadata varied by source and participant and was provided uncurated.

TCRbeta CDR3 regions were amplified from genomic DNA using the immunoSEQ Assay, a bias-controlled multiplex PCR. As for the authors' bioinformatics: The number of nucleated cells in each sample was estimated by amplification of reference gene primers within the assay. Sequence reads were collapsed and filtered to measure the absolute abundance of every unique TCRbeta CDR3 rearrangement. Productive Simpson clonality was computed per sample as the square root of Simpson's diversity index over productive rearrangements. In its TCRdb copy, this immuneACCESS table keeps in-frame sequences only and misses some clones. Where compared with another copy, unresolved V genes explain less than half of these, and the others have no known cause. D and trimming were read from the DNA, whereas the V and J calls and clone size are those reported in that table. The sample includes about 160,000 clones, with 80% observed a single time. In total, the top ten clones hold about 6% of the sample.

Ends trimmed: V by 0 bases, J by 3 bases; bases unmatched to a gene: 13. The CDR3 contains 18 residues, cysteine and phenylalanine counted. The kept DNA is CDR3 alone, 54 bases in frame from the first base. The sequence joins TRBV23-1 to TRBJ1-2; the junction holds 7 bases that match TRBD1. TRBV23-1 is known as an ORF, though its function is uncertain. The sequencing sample was made of PBMCs or T cells enriched from blood (not recorded which). The receptor was derived from a man in his forties or fifties who had recovered from COVID-19. The CDR3 in this case is CASSQSPPTIDRDYGYTF. The DNA sequence is as follows: TGCGCCAGCAGTCAATCGCCCCCCACGATTGACAGGGACTATGGCTACACCTTC.